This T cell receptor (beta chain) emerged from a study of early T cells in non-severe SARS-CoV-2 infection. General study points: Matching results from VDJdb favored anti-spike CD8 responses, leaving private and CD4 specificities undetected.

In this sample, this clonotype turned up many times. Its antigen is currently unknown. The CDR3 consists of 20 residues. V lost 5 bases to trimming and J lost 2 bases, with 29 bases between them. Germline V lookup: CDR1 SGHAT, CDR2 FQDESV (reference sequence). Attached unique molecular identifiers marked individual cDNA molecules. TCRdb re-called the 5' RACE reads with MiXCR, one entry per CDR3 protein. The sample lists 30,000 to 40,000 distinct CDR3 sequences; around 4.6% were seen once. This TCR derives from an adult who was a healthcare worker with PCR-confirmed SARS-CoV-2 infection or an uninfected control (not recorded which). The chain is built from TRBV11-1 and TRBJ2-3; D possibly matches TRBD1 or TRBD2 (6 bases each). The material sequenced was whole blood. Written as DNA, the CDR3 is TGTGCCAGCAGCCAGCTAACCGAGAGGGGGAGGTCCCCTCACACAGATACGCAGTATTTT. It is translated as CASSQLTERGRSPHTDTQYF. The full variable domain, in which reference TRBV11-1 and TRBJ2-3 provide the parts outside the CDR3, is EAEVAQSPRYKITEKSQAVAFWCDPISGHATLYWYRQILGQGPELLVQFQDESVVDDSQLPKDRFSAERLKGVDSTLKIQPAELGDSAMYLCASSQLTERGRSPHTDTQYFGPGTRLTVL.